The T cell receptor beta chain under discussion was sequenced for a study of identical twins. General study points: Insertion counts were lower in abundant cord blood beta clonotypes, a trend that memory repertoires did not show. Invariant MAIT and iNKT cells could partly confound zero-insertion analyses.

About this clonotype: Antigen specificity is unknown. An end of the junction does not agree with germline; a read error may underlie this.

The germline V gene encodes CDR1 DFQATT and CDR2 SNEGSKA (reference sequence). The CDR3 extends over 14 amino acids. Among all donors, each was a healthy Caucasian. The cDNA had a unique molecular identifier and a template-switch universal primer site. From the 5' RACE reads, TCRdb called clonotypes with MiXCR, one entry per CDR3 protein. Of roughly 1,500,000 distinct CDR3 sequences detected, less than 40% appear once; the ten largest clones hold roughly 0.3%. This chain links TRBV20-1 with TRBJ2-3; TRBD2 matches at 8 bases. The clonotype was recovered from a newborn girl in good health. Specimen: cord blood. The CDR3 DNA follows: TGCAGTGCTAGAATAGCGGGACGCACAGATGCGCAGTATTTT. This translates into CSARIAGRTDAQYF.